The sequence of this TCR beta chain was determined in a study of shared clonotypes between healthy human individuals. From germline, CDR1 is MNHEY and CDR2 SVGAGI. The CDR3 length is 12 residues. Trimming took off 2 bases at V and 8 bases at J, with 6 bases between the two ends. 200 to 250 ng DNA, 30,000 to 35,000 T cell genomes, went into each sorted-subset replicate PCR. Here immunoSEQ multiplex PCR was the method, and the copy in TCRdb shows in-frame clones only, minus some. The sample has 2 million to 2.5 million clones, just under 95% seen once; the top ten hold about 0.41%. Researchers partitioned CD4+ cells into CD45RA+ naive and CD45RA-negative memory subsets. Regarding this clone: Its specificity is unknown.

Study outcomes and limitations: Estimated clonotype richness was generally higher in naive than memory subsets.

The origin of this receptor is a man aged 18-30 years in good health. Some clones in this sample may be carry-over from other donors' samples. The gene calls are TRBV6-5 and TRBJ2-2; no clear D. The sequenced sample was naive CD4+ T cells from PBMCs. The subset here: CD45RA+ positively selected. The CDR3 region is CASSYLGGELFF. CDR3 sequence (DNA): TGTGCCAGCAGTTACCTAGGGGGGGAGCTGTTTTTT.